Listed below are T cell receptor beta chains from one sample, sequenced in a study of post-analysis software for immune sequencing data. TCRdb redid the calling of the PCR reads with MiXCR, one entry per CDR3 protein. The sample shows a few hundred thousand distinct CDR3 sequences, less than 40% of them seen only once. Sequenced input: blood. These receptors were collected from a girl aged 2 to 9 with multiple sclerosis. The CDR3 runs from the conserved cysteine through the conserved F or W. The D gene is left open where the match is weak. Clone size, where shown, is once, few, many, or a class for clones that have expanded.

TRBD1,TRBV6-2/TRBV6-3,.,TRBJ2-5,TGTGCCAGCAGTTACGGAGGACAGGGAAGGGAGCAGTACTTC,CASSYGGQGREQYF
.,TRBV3-1,once,TRBJ2-7,TGTGCCAGCAGCCAAGGAGGCGGCGGTACGAAGGAGCAGTACTTC,CASSQGGGGTKEQYF
.,TRBV27,.,TRBJ1-2,TGTGCCAGCAGTTTATCTATAGGGGGGGCGCAGGGCTACACCTTC,CASSLSIGGAQGYTF
TRBD2,TRBV20-1,.,TRBJ2-7,TGCAGTGCTAGAGGGGGACTAGCGGGAGGGAGCGAGCAGTACTTC,CSARGGLAGGSEQYF
.,TRBV12-3/TRBV12-4,few,TRBJ2-5,TGTGCCAGCAGTTTTTCGGGGTCCAGTGAGACCCAGTACTTC,CASSFSGSSETQYF
.,TRBV4-1,.,TRBJ1-1,TGCGCCAGCAGCCAAGAGACAGTGGGGGGCACTGAAGCTTTCTTT,CASSQETVGGTEAFF
.,TRBV21-1,few,TRBJ1-2,TGTGCCAGCAGCAAAGCAGGGGCGGGTGGCTACACCTTC,CASSKAGAGGYTF
.,TRBV6-6,.,TRBJ2-1,TGTGCCAGCAGTTACCTACGACTGATGTTAGGTGGCGAGCAGTTCTTC,CASSYLRLMLGGEQFF
.,TRBV6-5,.,TRBJ1-2,TGTGCCAGCAGTTACGTAGGGACAAAAACGGAAGGCTACATCTTC,CASSYVGTKTEGYIF
.,TRBV20-1,.,TRBJ1-6,TGCAGTGCTGGGGGGGGAGATCCTTATTCACCCCTCCACTTT,CSAGGGDPYSPLHF
.,TRBV15,.,TRBJ1-5,TGTGCCACCAGCAGAGATAAGGGGGGATGGAATCAGCCCCAGCATTTT,CATSRDKGGWNQPQHF
.,TRBV12-3/TRBV12-4,.,TRBJ2-3,TGTGCCAGCATGGGTGGGGGCACAGATACGCAGTATTTT,CASMGGGTDTQYF
.,TRBV7-9,few,TRBJ1-2,TGTGCCAGCAGCTTGCCGGACAGACCCAACCATGGCTACACCTTC,CASSLPDRPNHGYTF
.,TRBV12-3/TRBV12-4,.,TRBJ2-4,TGTGCCAGCAGTTTAGTTTGGCTCCCCCTTCAGAAAAACATTCAGTACTTC,CASSLVWLPLQKNIQYF
.,TRBV20-1,.,TRBJ1-5,TGCAGTGCTAGAGAGGGCAGCAATCATCCCCAGCATTTT,CSAREGSNHPQHF
TRBD1,TRBV20-1,.,TRBJ2-7,TGCAGTGCTCGCCGGGACAGGAGCTCCTACGAGCAGTACTTC,CSARRDRSSYEQYF
TRBD2,TRBV7-2,.,TRBJ2-3,TGTGCCAGCAGCTTAGTCGGACTAGCGTCTCTCACAGATACGCAGTATTTT,CASSLVGLASLTDTQYF
TRBD2,TRBV4-3,.,TRBJ2-1,TGCGCCAGCAGCCAAGGTAGGGCTAGCGGGGATAGCTCCTACAATGAGCAGTTCTTC,CASSQGRASGDSSYNEQFF
TRBD2,TRBV7-2,.,TRBJ2-1,TGTGCCAGCAGCTTTGTGGGACTAGCGGCTAGCTCCTACAATGAGCAGTTCTTC,CASSFVGLAASSYNEQFF
.,TRBV20-1,.,TRBJ2-1,TGCAGTGTGTGGAGGGGAGGCGGTAGGGGTGAGCAGTTCTTC,CSVWRGGGRGEQFF